Sequencing of this T cell receptor (beta chain) was carried out in a study of T cell repertoires in cytomegalovirus infection. Looking at the study overall: TCR beta signatures that were public indicated CMV infection and matching HLA type.

Trimming pared 7 bases from V and 5 bases from J, leaving 14 bases between. The CDR3 runs to 12 residues. CDR1 and CDR2 from the germline V gene are DFQATT and SNEGSKA (reference sequence). This clonotype has only a few counts. No antigen is known for it. MiXCR, applied by TCRdb to the reads, yields one record per CDR3 protein. The data contain hundreds of thousands of distinct CDR3 sequences, roughly 26% of them singletons. Study-level results: The study found HLA-C-restricted CMV-specific TCR beta clonotypes dominating the ex vivo response.

The clonotype was recovered from a human donor in good health (CMV status not recorded). Some clones in this sample may be carry-over from other donors' samples. The sequencing input was CD8+ T cells from PBMCs. The chain recombines TRBV20-1 with TRBJ2-5, with a tentative D call TRBD2 (5 bases). In DNA, the CDR3 is TGCAGTGATCGGGGTATTGTTGAGACCCAGTACTTC. This gives the protein CSDRGIVETQYF.